What follows is one T cell receptor beta chain and its context. Its antigen is not known. The PCR had 60 Vbeta and 13 Jbeta primers. Measured with immunoSEQ multiplex PCR; TCRdb has only the in-frame clones, and not every one. The repertoire has some 120,000 clones, 78% of them found once; the top ten carry 11%. Germline values: CDR1 SNHLY, CDR2 FYNNEI. The CDR3 is 17 residues long. V was trimmed by 6 bases and J by 5 bases, leaving 25 bases between them. The data originate from a study of cytomegalovirus exposure and HLA in healthy donors. Study results and limitations: Most TCR sequences showed up rarely, but some public TCRs showed up in many donors.

This chain uses TRBV2 with TRBJ2-5, with TRBD1 as a possible D gene (6 bases). The source is a man younger than 40 in good health and CMV-seropositive. Sample: PBMCs. Written as DNA, the CDR3 is TGTGCCAGCAGGGCAATAGGGGGTTACCTCTCTGGTGAGACCCAGTACTTC. Its protein is CASRAIGGYLSGETQYF.